Each of the 32 T cell receptor beta chains below was sequenced from the same sample in a study of long-term antiretroviral therapy in people with HIV. The authors ran the immunoSEQ assay, v3.0, at survey level. Profiled with immunoSEQ multiplex PCR; TCRdb holds only in-frame clones, not every one. The table lists tens of thousands of clones, around nine tenths of them singletons. Sequenced here: unsorted PBMCs, sampled 0.1 years before starting antiretroviral therapy. These receptors all come from a woman aged 45-59 years with HIV.

J is TRBJ1-2 and V is TRBV9; D call uncertain. Germline lookup yields CDR1 SGDLS and CDR2 YYNGEE. Deletions cut 2 bases from V and 4 bases from J, with 15 bases between. This CDR3 is built from 15 residues. The CDR3 sequence is CASSVSSGQPYGYTF. CDR3 nucleotide sequence: TGTGCCAGCAGCGTGTCCTCCGGGCAGCCCTATGGCTACACCTTC.

This clone was counted between two and nine times. This chain joins TRBV27 and TRBJ2-7, with 7 bases fitting TRBD1. The CDR3 contains 13 residues. The V and J ends lost 6 bases and 6 bases, in that order; junction bases with no gene match: 8. Germline V lookup: CDR1 MNHEY, CDR2 SMNVEV (reference sequence). CDR3 loop: CASRATGAGEQYF. CDR3 bases: TGTGCCAGCAGAGCTACAGGGGCCGGCGAGCAGTACTTC.

The rearrangement links TRBV6-5 to TRBJ2-7; D tentatively fits TRBD1 or TRBD2 (5 bases each). Per the germline V gene, CDR1 is MNHEY and CDR2 is SVGAGI. The ends were cut back, 6 bases at V and 6 bases at J, with 15 bases in the middle. This CDR3 has 13 amino acids. In DNA, the CDR3 is TGTGCCAGCAGCTCACCTGGGGGTCTCGAGCAGTACTTC. This sequence encodes CASSSPGGLEQYF.

The chain is built from TRBV27 and TRBJ1-2; D possibly corresponds to TRBD1 (6 bases). The V end lost 2 bases, the J end lost 5 bases, and 9 bases lay between the germline ends. In germline, CDR1 is MNHEY, CDR2 SMNVEV (reference sequence). There are 13 residues in the CDR3. CDR3 DNA sequence: TGTGCCAGCAGTTTAACAGGGAAGTATGGCTACACCTTC. Encoded protein: CASSLTGKYGYTF.

The rearrangement uses TRBV6-1 and TRBJ1-1; possibly TRBD1 for D (6 bases). The CDR3 is 13 amino acids. V gave up 1 base and J gave up 5 bases, with 8 bases separating them. Germline V gene lookup returns CDR1 MNHNS and CDR2 SASEGT. The CDR3: CASSEEGGTEAFF. The CDR3 DNA is TGTGCCAGCAGTGAAGAGGGGGGGACTGAAGCTTTCTTT.

The genes are TRBV19 and TRBJ1-5; D unresolved. The CDR3 covers 17 residues. The germline gives CDR1 LNHDA, CDR2 SQIVND (reference sequence). The V and J ends lost 2 bases and 0 bases respectively, with 14 bases between them. CDR3 in DNA: TGTGCCAGTAGTATATTCGGAGCCTCTATTAGCAATCAGCCCCAGCATTTT. This encodes CASSIFGASISNQPQHF.

The chain combines TRBV2 with TRBJ1-2; D unclear. V was cut by 2 bases and J by 4 bases, with 14 bases left in between. CDR3 length: 15 amino acids. The germline V gene encodes CDR1 SNHLY and CDR2 FYNNEI. CDR3 loop: CASSERGVDTYGYTF. The CDR3, as DNA: TGTGCCAGCAGTGAACGGGGAGTGGATACCTATGGCTACACCTTC.

This sequence joins TRBV11-3 and TRBJ2-2, with D unresolved. Deletions cut 1 base from V and 6 bases from J, with 3 bases between. The CDR3 has 12 residues. Germline CDR1 is SGHNT and CDR2 is YENEEA. The CDR3 spells CASSLVPGELFF. The DNA of the CDR3 is TGTGCCAGCAGCTTAGTCCCCGGGGAGCTGTTTTTT.

The rearrangement links TRBV18 to TRBJ1-3, with TRBD1 matching over 9 bases. Per germline, CDR1 KGHSH and CDR2 LQKENI. V was clipped by 3 bases and J by 0 bases; unmatched bases: 6. The CDR3 totals 17 residues. The CDR3 nucleotides read TGTGCCAGCTCACCGTACGGACAGGGGAGCTCTGGAAACACCATATATTTT. It translates to CASSPYGQGSSGNTIYF.

This chain connects TRBV29-1 to TRBJ1-4; D may be TRBD1 (5 bases). From germline, CDR1 is SQVTM and CDR2 ANQGSEA. V shed 5 bases and J shed 4 bases, with 11 bases lying between them. The CDR3 has 13 residues. The CDR3 reads CSVTTALNEKLFF. In nucleotides, the CDR3 is TGCAGCGTTACGACAGCCCTTAATGAAAAACTGTTTTTT.

V gene TRBV5-8 combines with J gene TRBJ1-6, with 8 nucleotides matching TRBD1. J was trimmed by 5 bases and V by 2 bases; bases with no gene match: 6. Germline V gene sequence: CDR1 SGHTS, CDR2 YDEGEE. This CDR3 is built from 16 residues. CDR3 sequence: CASSLTGQAHNSPLHF. DNA for the CDR3: TGTGCCAGCAGCTTAACGGGACAGGCCCATAATTCACCCCTCCACTTT. The variable domain in full, completed from reference TRBV5-8 and TRBJ1-6, reads EAGVTQSPTHLIKTRGQQATLRCSPISGHTSVYWYQQALGLGLQFLLWYDEGEERNRGNFPPRFSGRQFPNYSSELNVNALELEDSALYLCASSLTGQAHNSPLHFGNGTRLTVT.

The chain employs TRBV7-3 and TRBJ2-5; 8 bases agree with TRBD1. This CDR3 contains 16 residues. The trim removed 4 bases at V and 5 bases at J, leaving 12 bases unmatched. CDR1 and CDR2 from the germline V gene are SGHTA and FQGTGA. CDR3 in DNA: TGTGCCAGCAGCTCCCGGGGAGACAGGGGTCGCGAGACCCAGTACTTC. It codes for CASSSRGDRGRETQYF. Full variable domain (missing parts from reference TRBV7-3 and TRBJ2-5): GAGVSQTPSNKVTEKGKYVELRCDPISGHTALYWYRQSLGQGPEFLIYFQGTGAADDSGLPNDRFFAVRPEGSVSTLKIQRTERGDSAVYLCASSSRGDRGRETQYFGPGTRLLVL.

The chain couples TRBV5-4 to TRBJ2-2; D gene uncertain. The CDR3 runs to 15 residues. Trimming left V 1 base short and J 7 bases short, with 14 bases between. Germline V gene data show CDR1 as SGHNT and CDR2 as YYREEE (reference sequence). This CDR3 reads CASSLNLPAGGELFF. In DNA form, the CDR3 reads TGTGCCAGCAGCTTGAATCTTCCGGCCGGCGGGGAGCTGTTTTTT.

The chain joins TRBV6-5 to TRBJ1-2; possible D gene TRBD1, 5 bases. The ends were cut back, 7 bases at V and 6 bases at J, with 18 bases in the middle. In germline, CDR1 is MNHEY, CDR2 SVGAGI. CDR3 length equals 14 residues. The CDR3 reads CASNQGGAGHGYTF. In DNA, the CDR3 is TGTGCCAGCAATCAGGGAGGGGCCGGGCATGGCTACACCTTC.

The V and J genes are TRBV11-2 and TRBJ1-4; a weak D match, TRBD1 (6 bases). The length of the CDR3 is 14 residues. Germline V gene lookup returns CDR1 SGHAT and CDR2 FQNNGV. With 4 bases removed from V and 8 bases from J, the gap between germline ends came to 14 bases. CDR3 residues: CASSSSGRGEKLFF. CDR3 DNA: TGTGCCAGCAGCTCCTCAGGGAGGGGGGAAAAACTGTTTTTT. The full variable domain, in which reference TRBV11-2 and TRBJ1-4 provide the parts outside the CDR3, is EAGVAQSPRYKIIEKRQSVAFWCNPISGHATLYWYQQILGQGPKLLIQFQNNGVVDDSQLPKDRFSAERLKGVDSTLKIQPAKLEDSAVYLCASSSSGRGEKLFFGSGTQLSVL.

This chain joins TRBV5-1 and TRBJ2-5, with D perhaps matching TRBD1 (7 bases). The CDR3 extends over 16 amino acids. Trimming removed 4 bases from V and 4 bases from J, with 20 bases in between. CDR1 is SGHRS and CDR2 is YFSETQ in the germline V gene. This CDR3 reads CASSVSGRGAAETQYF. For the CDR3, the DNA is TGCGCCAGCAGCGTCAGTGGCAGGGGGGCGGCAGAGACCCAGTACTTC. Full variable domain (rest looked up from reference TRBV5-1 and TRBJ2-5): KAGVTQTPRYLIKTRGQQVTLSCSPISGHRSVSWYQQTPGQGLQFLFEYFSETQRNKGNFPGRFSGRQFSNSRSEMNVSTLELGDSALYLCASSVSGRGAAETQYFGPGTRLLVL.

The chain joins TRBV5-1 to TRBJ2-7, with 7 bases that match TRBD2. The CDR3 is made up of 16 amino acids. Per the germline V gene, CDR1 is SGHRS and CDR2 is YFSETQ. With 0 bases clipped from V and 4 bases from J, the junction kept 10 bases outside the gene matches. The CDR3 region is CASSLATSAEIYEQYF. The DNA of the CDR3 is TGCGCCAGCAGCTTGGCTACTAGCGCGGAAATATACGAGCAGTACTTC.

The chain joins TRBV5-4 to TRBJ2-7, with 7 bases aligning to TRBD2. Germline trimming cut 0 bases from V and 3 bases from J; bases unmatched to any gene: 0. The CDR3 totals 13 residues. Germline CDR1 SGHNT, CDR2 YYREEE (reference sequence). In DNA form, the CDR3 reads TGTGCCAGCAGCTTGGGGGGGGGCTACGAGCAGTACTTC. This encodes CASSLGGGYEQYF.

This clone was seen only a few times. The chain uses TRBV6-5 and TRBJ1-3; D gene unclear. V was pared by 0 bases and J by 0 bases, with 9 bases between. Germline-derived CDR1 and CDR2 are MNHEY and SVGAGI. The CDR3 runs 16 residues. The DNA for the CDR3 is TGTGCCAGCAGTTACTCGTCCCGAGACTCTGGAAACACCATATATTTT. As protein: CASSYSSRDSGNTIYF.

J is TRBJ1-3 and V is TRBV18; D is unclear. The V and J ends lost 5 bases and 3 bases respectively, with 5 bases between them. CDR3 length: 12 residues. The germline gives CDR1 KGHSH, CDR2 LQKENI. CDR3 DNA: TGTGCCAGCTCATTCAGTGGAAACACCATATATTTT. This gives the protein CASSFSGNTIYF. The whole variable domain, remainder taken from reference TRBV18 and TRBJ1-3, is NAGVMQNPRHLVRRRGQEARLRCSPMKGHSHVYWYRQLPEEGLKFMVYLQKENIIDESGMPKERFSAEFPKEGPSILRIQQVVRGDSAAYFCASSFSGNTIYFGEGSWLTVV.

This chain joins TRBV25-1 and TRBJ1-3; 8 positions match TRBD1. Germline CDR1 and CDR2: MGHDK and SYGVNS. The CDR3 spans 13 residues. V shed 7 bases, J shed 11 bases, and the junction held 10 bases outside the gene matches. CDR3 nucleotides: TGTGCCAGCACCGAAGGGACAGGACTGGCCATATATTTT. Protein sequence: CASTEGTGLAIYF.

This clone was detected only a few times. CDR3 residues: CASSLARQGKETQYF. CDR3 coding DNA: TGTGCCAGCAGCTTGGCCCGGCAGGGGAAGGAGACCCAGTACTTC. V and J are TRBV5-6 and TRBJ2-5; D is perhaps TRBD1 (6 bases). The CDR3 contains 15 residues. From germline, CDR1 is SGHDT and CDR2 YYEEEE. V dropped 0 bases and J dropped 5 bases, with 14 bases sitting between them.

The rearrangement links TRBV6-5 to TRBJ2-1, with D possibly being TRBD1 (5 bases). The germline gives CDR1 MNHEY, CDR2 SVGAGI. Deletions cut 2 bases from V and 9 bases from J, with 11 bases between. The CDR3 has 13 residues. The CDR3 loop reads CASSYQGVAEQFF. In nucleotides, the CDR3 is TGTGCCAGCAGTTACCAGGGCGTGGCTGAGCAGTTCTTC.

This chain links TRBV5-8 with TRBJ2-1; no clear D. The CDR3 extends over 13 amino acids. Trimming shortened V by 7 bases and J by 5 bases, and 13 bases separated the two germline ends. Germline V gene sequence: CDR1 SGHTS, CDR2 YDEGEE. CDR3 loop: CASALDLNNEQFF. CDR3 nucleotides: TGTGCCAGCGCTTTGGACCTAAACAATGAGCAGTTCTTC.

The chain combines TRBV5-8 with TRBJ1-2; no definite D call. Germline CDR1 SGHTS, CDR2 YDEGEE. This CDR3 is 15 amino acids long. Trimming took 0 bases from V and 0 from J, leaving 9 bases between them. The chain's CDR3 is CASSLGLLSNYGYTF. The CDR3, as DNA: TGTGCCAGCAGCTTGGGTCTGCTATCTAACTATGGCTACACCTTC. The full variable domain, its missing parts supplied by reference TRBV5-8 and TRBJ1-2, is EAGVTQSPTHLIKTRGQQATLRCSPISGHTSVYWYQQALGLGLQFLLWYDEGEERNRGNFPPRFSGRQFPNYSSELNVNALELEDSALYLCASSLGLLSNYGYTFGSGTRLTVV.

This chain connects TRBV13 to TRBJ1-2, with D perhaps matching TRBD1 (5 bases). The V and J ends lost 0 bases and 4 bases respectively, with 12 bases between them. This CDR3 has 15 residues. The germline V gene encodes CDR1 PRHDT and CDR2 FYEKMQ (reference sequence). The CDR3 region has the DNA TGTGCCAGCAGCTTAGGTTCAGGGATGGCCTATGGCTACACCTTC. Encoded protein: CASSLGSGMAYGYTF.

This clone was seen more than once but under ten times. This sequence joins TRBV5-4 and TRBJ1-2; the match to TRBD1 covers 7 bases. The CDR3 totals 13 residues. Per germline, CDR1 SGHNT and CDR2 YYREEE (reference sequence). Trimming took 6 bases from V and 6 from J; bases not matched to a gene: 8. As DNA, the CDR3 is TGTGCCAGCACCCTCTACAGGGGTGATGGCTACACCTTC. As protein: CASTLYRGDGYTF.

The rearrangement joins TRBV6-5 to TRBJ2-4; perhaps D is TRBD1 or TRBD2 (7 bases each). The V and J ends lost 5 bases and 6 bases respectively, with 17 bases between them. The germline V gene has CDR1 MNHEY and CDR2 SVGAGI. This CDR3 has 15 amino acids. The CDR3 is CASSLRGGPANIQYF. DNA for the CDR3: TGTGCCAGCAGTCTCAGGGGGGGGCCCGCAAACATTCAGTACTTC.

V usage is TRBV5-4 and J usage is TRBJ2-2, with 12 bases lining up with TRBD2. This CDR3 is built from 16 residues. Trimming took 4 bases from V and 4 from J; bases not matched to a gene: 5. Germline V gene data show CDR1 as SGHNT and CDR2 as YYREEE (reference sequence). CDR3 in DNA: TGTGCCAGCAGCGAACTAGCGGGGGGCTCCACCGGGGAGCTGTTTTTT. Encoded protein: CASSELAGGSTGELFF.

V gene TRBV19 combines with J gene TRBJ1-5; 12 nucleotides line up with TRBD1. The CDR3 contains 18 residues. CDR1 is LNHDA and CDR2 is SQIVND in the germline V gene (reference sequence). Trimming cost V 5 bases and J 2 bases; bases outside gene matches: 10. CDR3 nucleotides: TGTGCCAGTAGTGAAGGGACAGGGGGCGTGGGGGGCAATCAGCCCCAGCATTTT. Protein product: CASSEGTGGVGGNQPQHF. The complete variable domain, with remaining parts taken from reference TRBV19 and TRBJ1-5, reads DGGITQSPKYLFRKEGQNVTLSCEQNLNHDAMYWYRQDPGQGLRLIYYSQIVNDFQKGDIAEGYSVSREKKESFPLTVTSAQKNPTAFYLCASSEGTGGVGGNQPQHFGDGTRLSIL.

This clone was observed a handful of times. The V call is TRBV6-4, the J call TRBJ1-4; tentative D call: TRBD1 (5 bases). V was pared by 6 bases and J by 2 bases, with 10 bases between. Germline-derived CDR1 and CDR2 are MRHNA and SNTAGT. CDR3 size: 14 residues. In nucleotides, the CDR3 is TGTGCCAGCAGGACGGGACGGACTAATGAAAAACTGTTTTTT. Encoded protein: CASRTGRTNEKLFF.

This rearrangement joins TRBV5-1 to TRBJ2-1, with 12 bases fitting TRBD2. The CDR3 consists of 17 residues. Germline V gene sequence: CDR1 SGHRS, CDR2 YFSETQ. The V segment lost 3 bases and the J segment 4 bases; nucleotides outside the gene matches: 8. The CDR3 DNA sequence: TGCGCCAGCAGCTGGACACTAGCGGGGGGACAATACAATGAGCAGTTCTTC. It codes for CASSWTLAGGQYNEQFF. The full variable domain, rest sourced from reference TRBV5-1 and TRBJ2-1, is KAGVTQTPRYLIKTRGQQVTLSCSPISGHRSVSWYQQTPGQGLQFLFEYFSETQRNKGNFPGRFSGRQFSNSRSEMNVSTLELGDSALYLCASSWTLAGGQYNEQFFGPGTRLTVL.